These 10 T cell receptor beta chains came from one sample sequenced in a study of OX40 agonist ivuxolimab in advanced cancers. Clones were sequenced by immunoSEQ multiplex PCR, and TCRdb holds only the in-frame ones, with some missing. The table has around 60,000 clones, 70% to 85% seen once. This sample comprised CD4+ or CD8+ T cells sorted from blood, obtained in a trial of the OX40 agonist ivuxolimab. Receptors were obtained from an adult with an advanced solid tumor such as melanoma, head and neck, liver or kidney cancer.

This chain uses TRBV11-3 with TRBJ2-5; 9 bases map to TRBD2. Unmatched junction bases numbered 9, after V lost 3 bases and J lost 1 base. CDR1 is SGHNT, CDR2 YENEEA, per germline. This CDR3 comprises 17 residues. The CDR3 nucleotides are TGTGCCAGCAGCTTGGGACTTAGCGGGGGTCTCCAAGAGACCCAGTACTTC. Translating it yields CASSLGLSGGLQETQYF.

The chain links TRBV5-1 to TRBJ2-3; TRBD1 is a possible D gene (6 bases). Trimming took 5 bases from V and 6 from J, leaving 16 bases between them. This CDR3 region has 14 residues. CDR1 is SGHRS, CDR2 YFSETQ, per germline. The chain's CDR3 is CASRNRAPADTQYF. CDR3 coding DNA: TGCGCCAGCAGAAACAGGGCGCCCGCCGATACGCAGTATTTT.

V gene TRBV9 combines with J gene TRBJ1-1; D is perhaps TRBD1 (5 bases). Trimming shortened V by 6 bases and J by 4 bases, and 22 bases separated the two germline ends. The CDR3 contains 16 residues. CDR1 and CDR2 from the germline V gene are SGDLS and YYNGEE. CDR3 protein: CASTSLWGLPSTEAFF. For the CDR3, the DNA is TGTGCCAGCACCAGCTTGTGGGGCCTACCGAGCACTGAAGCTTTCTTT.

This chain uses TRBV9 with TRBJ1-6; 8 bases fit TRBD1. The CDR3 has 15 residues. The V gene end was trimmed by 3 bases and the J gene end by 9 bases; junction bases not matched to a gene: 8. Germline CDR1 SGDLS, CDR2 YYNGEE. CDR3 nucleotide sequence: TGTGCCAGCAGCGCTAAAGCAGGGGGCGGTTCACCCCTCCACTTT. Protein: CASSAKAGGGSPLHF.

This sequence joins TRBV12-5 and TRBJ1-1; unclear D gene. CDR3 length equals 12 residues. V was trimmed by 0 bases and J by 5 bases, leaving 4 bases between them. Germline V gene sequence: CDR1 LGHNT, CDR2 FRNRAP. CDR3 loop: CASGLVGTEAFF. CDR3 nucleotides: TGTGCTAGTGGTTTGGTGGGGACTGAAGCTTTCTTT.

The chain links TRBV6-5 to TRBJ1-2; possible D gene TRBD1, 6 bases. The germline CDR1 and CDR2 sequences are MNHEY and SVGAGI. The V gene lost 2 bases and the J gene lost 5 bases, with 12 bases spanning the gap. The CDR3 loop spans 14 amino acids. The CDR3 coding sequence is TGTGCCAGCAGTTACGGACAGACACGATATGGCTACACCTTC. Translation gives CASSYGQTRYGYTF.

The rearrangement links TRBV5-1 to TRBJ1-1; 7 bases align to TRBD1. J lost 7 bases, V lost 5 bases, and 11 bases had no gene match. Germline-derived CDR1 and CDR2 are SGHRS and YFSETQ. This CDR3 contains 14 residues. The CDR3 DNA reads TGCGCCAGCAGAACCTCCGGGACAGCGATTGAAGCTTTCTTT. This codes for CASRTSGTAIEAFF.

V and J are TRBV18 and TRBJ2-2, with D possibly TRBD1 on 6 matching bases. V dropped 5 bases and J dropped 0 bases, with 13 bases sitting between them. This CDR3 has 16 residues. Germline V lookup: CDR1 KGHSH, CDR2 LQKENI. CDR3 nucleotide sequence: TGTGCCAGCTCAAAAACACAGGGCTCGAACACCGGGGAGCTGTTTTTT. It codes for CASSKTQGSNTGELFF.

This sequence joins TRBV10-3 and TRBJ2-7; 11 bases align to TRBD2. This CDR3 is 16 amino acids long. Germline CDR1 is ENHRY and CDR2 is SYGVKD. V shed 0 bases and J 6 bases; nucleotides not matched to a gene: 7. For the CDR3, the DNA is TGTGCCATCAGTGAGTCCACCACTAGCGGGAGAGGCGAGCAGTACTTC. As protein: CAISESTTSGRGEQYF.

This clone was detected only a few times. The chain joins TRBV7-8 to TRBJ1-5, with D perhaps TRBD1 (5 bases). The V end lost 5 bases, the J end lost 3 bases, and 20 bases lay between the germline ends. Germline loops: CDR1 SGHVS, CDR2 FQNEAQ. The CDR3 runs 17 residues. CDR3 sequence reads: CASSPPLRYGTNQPQHF. The CDR3 DNA is TGTGCCAGCAGCCCCCCCCTTAGATATGGGACCAATCAGCCCCAGCATTTT.